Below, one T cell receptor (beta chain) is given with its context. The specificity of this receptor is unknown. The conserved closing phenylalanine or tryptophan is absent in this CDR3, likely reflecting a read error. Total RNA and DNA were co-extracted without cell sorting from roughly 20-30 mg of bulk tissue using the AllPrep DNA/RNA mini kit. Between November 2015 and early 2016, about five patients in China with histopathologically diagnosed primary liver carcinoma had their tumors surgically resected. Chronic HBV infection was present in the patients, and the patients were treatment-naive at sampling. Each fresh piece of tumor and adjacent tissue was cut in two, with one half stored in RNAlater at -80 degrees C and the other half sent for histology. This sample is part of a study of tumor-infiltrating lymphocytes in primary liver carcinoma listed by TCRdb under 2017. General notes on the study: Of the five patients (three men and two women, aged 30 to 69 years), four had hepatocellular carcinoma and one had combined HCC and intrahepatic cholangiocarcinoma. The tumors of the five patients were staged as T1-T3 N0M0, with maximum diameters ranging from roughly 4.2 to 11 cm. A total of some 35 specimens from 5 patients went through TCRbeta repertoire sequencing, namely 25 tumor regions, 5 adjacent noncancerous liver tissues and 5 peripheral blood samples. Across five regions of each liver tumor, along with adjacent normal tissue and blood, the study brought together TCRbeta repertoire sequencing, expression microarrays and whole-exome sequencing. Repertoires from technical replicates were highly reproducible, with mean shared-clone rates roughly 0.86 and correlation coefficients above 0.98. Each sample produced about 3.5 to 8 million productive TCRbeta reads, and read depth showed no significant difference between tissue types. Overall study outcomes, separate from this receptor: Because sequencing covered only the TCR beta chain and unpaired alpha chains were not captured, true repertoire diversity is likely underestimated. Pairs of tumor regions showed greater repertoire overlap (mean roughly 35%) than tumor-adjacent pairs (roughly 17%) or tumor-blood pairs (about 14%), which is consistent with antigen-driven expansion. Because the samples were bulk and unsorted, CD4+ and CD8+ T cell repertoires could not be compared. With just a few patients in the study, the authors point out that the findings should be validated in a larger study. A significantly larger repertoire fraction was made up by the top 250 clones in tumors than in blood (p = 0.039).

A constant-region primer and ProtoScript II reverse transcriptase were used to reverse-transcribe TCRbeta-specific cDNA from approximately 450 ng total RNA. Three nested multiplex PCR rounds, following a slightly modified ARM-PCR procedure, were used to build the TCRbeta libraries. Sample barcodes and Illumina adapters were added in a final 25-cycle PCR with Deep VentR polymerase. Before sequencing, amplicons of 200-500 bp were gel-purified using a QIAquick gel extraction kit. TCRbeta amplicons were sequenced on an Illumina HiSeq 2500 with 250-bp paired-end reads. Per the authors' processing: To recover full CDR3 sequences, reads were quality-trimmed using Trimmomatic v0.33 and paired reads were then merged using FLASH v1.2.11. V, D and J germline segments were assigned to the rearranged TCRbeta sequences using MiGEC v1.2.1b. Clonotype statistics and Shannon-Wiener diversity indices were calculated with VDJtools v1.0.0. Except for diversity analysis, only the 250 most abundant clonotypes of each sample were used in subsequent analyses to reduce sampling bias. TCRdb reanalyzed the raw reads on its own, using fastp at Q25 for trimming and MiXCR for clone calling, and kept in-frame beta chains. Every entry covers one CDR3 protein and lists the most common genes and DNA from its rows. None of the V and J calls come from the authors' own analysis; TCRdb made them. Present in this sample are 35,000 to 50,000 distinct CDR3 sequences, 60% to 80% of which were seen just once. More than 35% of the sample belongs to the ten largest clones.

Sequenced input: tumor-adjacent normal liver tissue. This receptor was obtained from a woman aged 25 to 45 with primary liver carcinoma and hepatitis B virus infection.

DNA sequence: TGTGCCAGCAGTGTCAAAAACATTCAGTACCTC. Translated, this is CASSVKNIQYL. The chain joins TRBV2 to TRBJ2-4; no confident D gene assignment can be made. V was cut back by 4 bases and J by 3 bases, leaving a gap of 1 base between them. CDR1 SNHLY and CDR2 FYNNEI were looked up in the germline V gene. The CDR3 is 11 amino acids long, termini counted. This entry keeps only the CDR3 DNA: 33 bases, framed from base 1.